This T cell receptor (beta chain) was captured by sequencing in a study of OX40 agonist ivuxolimab in advanced cancers. For the study in its entirety: The costimulatory receptor OX40 (CD134) was targeted by ivuxolimab, a fully human IgG2 agonistic monoclonal antibody. Intravenous ivuxolimab was administered to patients every 2 weeks at six dose levels: 0.01, 0.1, 0.3, 1.5, 3 and 10 mg/kg. The paper describes the monotherapy dose-escalation part (N of about 50 patients) of the phase I trial of ivuxolimab. The point of sequencing TCRbeta in the periphery was to test whether ivuxolimab changed TCR sequence diversity and drove clonal T-cell expansion. Among the approximately 50 dose-escalation patients, some 20 had hepatocellular carcinoma, approximately 15 melanoma, 9 renal cell carcinoma and 9 head and neck cancer. Patients were allowed to have had prior anti-PD-1, anti-PD-L1 or anti-CTLA-4 therapy, and approximately 39% of the dose-escalation patients had been treated with checkpoint inhibitors. Partial responses occurred in three dose-escalation patients: two with cutaneous melanoma and one with hepatocellular carcinoma. In the dose-escalation cohort, 75% to 90% of patients were male, and the mean age was roughly 56 years with a range of about 20 to 80. The research as a whole found: In the 0.1-3.0 mg/kg groups, partial responders were among the patients with the lowest normalized peripheral clonal expansion, particularly in CD8+ T cells. After ivuxolimab, expanded clones were on average more numerous among CD8+ T cells than among CD4+ T cells. Low levels of normalized T-cell clonal expansion were also seen in some patients who did not respond. The antigen specificity of the peripheral T cells that underwent clonal expansion was not determined. At doses of 0.1 to 3.0 mg/kg, clonal expansion of both CD4+ and CD8+ blood T cells was observed from baseline to week 6.

V is reduced by 3 bases and J by 0 bases, leaving a spacing of 15 bases between them. Sequences LGHNT (CDR1) and FRNRAP (CDR2) are obtained from the germline V gene. The cysteine opens and the phenylalanine closes a CDR3 of 17 amino acids. Just CDR3 DNA is preserved here, 51 bases in frame from base 1. The trial excluded patients who had a history of autoimmune disease or who were on systemic immunosuppression. Peripheral blood for TCR sequencing was drawn from every dose cohort at baseline, at cycle 4 day 1 and at cycle 7 day 1. Samples came from an open-label, multicenter, first-in-human phase I dose-escalation trial of ivuxolimab. The trial enrolled adults with locally advanced or metastatic head and neck squamous cell, hepatocellular, melanoma or renal cell carcinoma. Before TCR sequencing, CD4+ T cells and CD8+ T cells from peripheral blood were sorted into separate populations. To note about this clone: Its antigen remains undetermined. Nothing much larger sits one base from this clone, and base qualities are not available.

For sequencing of the TCRbeta CDR3 region, genomic DNA was extracted from the sorted cells. The immunoSEQ Assay was used to sequence the TCRbeta CDR3 regions. Held by TCRdb, this immuneACCESS table contains in-frame sequences only and omits some clones. Under half of the omission traces to an unresolved V gene where checked; the cause of the rest is unknown. In all, the sample holds tens of thousands of clones, and about 88% of those were seen once. The ten most abundant clones make up approximately 0.25% of the sample. The starting material was CD4+ or CD8+ T cells sorted from blood, obtained in a trial of the OX40 agonist ivuxolimab. The sequence joins TRBV12-5 to TRBJ2-1, with the identity of the D gene unclear. The source is an adult with an advanced solid tumor such as melanoma, head and neck, liver or kidney cancer. The CDR3 has the sequence CASGLNLAPSSYNEQFF. The nucleotide sequence is TGTGCTAGTGGTTTAAACCTGGCTCCCAGCTCCTACAATGAGCAGTTCTTC.